The 30 T cell receptor beta chains below were found in one sample sequenced in a study of radiation and T cells in renal cell carcinoma. Time point denoted: blood 4 weeks post-SBRT, at nephrectomy. Described treatment: 15 Gy SBRT to primary tumor, nephrectomy 4 weeks later. The assay was immunoSEQ multiplex PCR, and TCRdb's table has in-frame clones only and misses some. The repertoire holds some 150,000 clones, with roughly 90% as singletons. The specimen comprised blood, sampled from a patient whose treatment included radiotherapy and nephrectomy. The receptors derive from a woman aged 50 to 60 with renal cell carcinoma.

The chain is built from TRBV18 and TRBJ1-2, with D perhaps TRBD1 (5 bases). CDR3 length: 14 amino acids. Germline CDR1 is KGHSH and CDR2 is LQKENI. Trimming stripped 2 bases from V and 2 bases from J, with 9 bases between. This chain's CDR3 is CASSPDQGNYGYTF. CDR3 in DNA: TGTGCCAGCTCACCAGATCAGGGAAACTATGGCTACACCTTC.

This clone came up once. This chain uses TRBV25-1 with TRBJ1-2, with a weak D call TRBD1 (6 bases). The CDR3 totals 17 residues. The V end was cut by 5 bases, the J end by 4 bases, with 23 bases between. Germline V gene data show CDR1 as MGHDK and CDR2 as SYGVNS. CDR3 amino acids: CASSPRDKSSIGYGYTF. The CDR3 region has the DNA TGTGCCAGCAGTCCGCGGGACAAAAGCAGCATCGGCTATGGCTACACCTTC.

The rearrangement joins TRBV6-1 to TRBJ1-5; TRBD1 is a possible D gene (6 bases). In germline, CDR1 is MNHNS, CDR2 SASEGT. V gave up 5 bases and J gave up 4 bases, with 12 bases separating them. The CDR3 is 14 residues long. The CDR3: CASSNRDGNQPQHF. The CDR3 DNA is TGTGCCAGCAGTAACAGGGATGGAAATCAGCCCCAGCATTTT.

The chain couples TRBV5-1 to TRBJ2-1; tentatively, D is TRBD1 (5 bases). Germline V CDR1 and CDR2: SGHRS, YFSETQ. The V end was cut by 0 bases, the J end by 6 bases, with 10 bases between. The CDR3 has 14 residues. The CDR3 protein is CASSLARVGNEQFF. As DNA, the CDR3 is TGCGCCAGCAGCTTGGCCAGGGTGGGCAATGAGCAGTTCTTC. Full variable domain (outside the CDR3, taken from reference TRBV5-1 and TRBJ2-1): KAGVTQTPRYLIKTRGQQVTLSCSPISGHRSVSWYQQTPGQGLQFLFEYFSETQRNKGNFPGRFSGRQFSNSRSEMNVSTLELGDSALYLCASSLARVGNEQFFGPGTRLTVL.

Notes on this clone: Distinct nucleotide sequences in the sample also encode this CDR3. This rearrangement joins TRBV20-1 to TRBJ2-7, with no clear D. Trimming took 2 bases from V and 2 from J, leaving 4 bases between them. The CDR3 has 11 amino acids. Germline-derived CDR1 and CDR2 are DFQATT and SNEGSKA (reference sequence). CDR3 DNA: TGCAGTGCTAGAAGGACCTACGAGCAGTACTTC. It codes for CSARRTYEQYF.

The rearrangement joins TRBV9 to TRBJ1-1; D is unresolved. This CDR3 is 14 amino acids long. V dropped 0 bases and J dropped 1 base, with 7 bases sitting between them. In germline, CDR1 is SGDLS, CDR2 YYNGEE. The CDR3 protein is CASSVGNRNTEAFF. CDR3 bases: TGTGCCAGCAGCGTAGGCAACCGGAACACTGAAGCTTTCTTT.

The V gene is TRBV5-1, the J gene TRBJ2-5, with D perhaps matching TRBD1 (6 bases). The germline CDR1 and CDR2 sequences are SGHRS and YFSETQ. The CDR3 is made up of 15 amino acids. Trimming cost V 1 base and J 3 bases, with 13 bases left between them. The CDR3 nucleotides are TGCGCCAGCAGCTTGATCGTAGGGGGAGAAGAGACCCAGTACTTC. Protein: CASSLIVGGEETQYF.

The chain carries TRBV7-2 and TRBJ2-2; D is perhaps TRBD1 or TRBD2 (6 bases each). V lost 1 base to trimming and J lost 6 bases, with 21 bases between them. CDR1 is SGHTA, CDR2 FQGNSA, per germline. CDR3 length equals 18 residues. This CDR3 is CASSLVVFGGAVPGELFF. As DNA, the CDR3 is TGTGCCAGCAGCTTAGTGGTGTTCGGGGGCGCGGTTCCCGGGGAGCTGTTTTTT.

Points on this clone: The same CDR3 arises from other DNA sequences in this sample as well. The gene calls are TRBV5-4 and TRBJ1-5; a possible D gene is TRBD1 (6 bases). The CDR3 is 15 amino acids. Germline V gene sequence: CDR1 SGHNT, CDR2 YYREEE (reference sequence). Deletions cut 3 bases from V and 2 bases from J, with 12 bases between. Here the CDR3 DNA reads TGTGCCAGCAGCTCGGGAGGGGGTGGCAATCAGCCCCAGCATTTT. Translated: CASSSGGGGNQPQHF.

The chain has TRBV19 and TRBJ1-2; D gene ambiguous. CDR1 is LNHDA and CDR2 is SQIVND in the germline V gene (reference sequence). V was trimmed by 3 bases and J by 6 bases, leaving 14 bases between them. This CDR3 is 14 amino acids long. The CDR3 nucleotides are TGTGCCAGTAGTATCGAACAGCCGAGGGATGGCTACACCTTC. It encodes CASSIEQPRDGYTF. The full variable domain, its missing parts supplied by reference TRBV19 and TRBJ1-2, is DGGITQSPKYLFRKEGQNVTLSCEQNLNHDAMYWYRQDPGQGLRLIYYSQIVNDFQKGDIAEGYSVSREKKESFPLTVTSAQKNPTAFYLCASSIEQPRDGYTFGSGTRLTVV.

The chain couples TRBV20-1 to TRBJ1-1; D is uncertain. CDR1 DFQATT and CDR2 SNEGSKA come from the germline V gene (reference sequence). The CDR3 covers 10 residues. Deletions cut 5 bases from V and 3 bases from J, with 4 bases between. The CDR3 bases are TGCAGTGCTTACGACACTGAAGCTTTCTTT. Residues: CSAYDTEAFF.

The chain links TRBV19 to TRBJ2-7; 11 nucleotides match TRBD2. V shed 6 bases, J shed 0 bases, and the junction held 4 bases outside the gene matches. Germline CDR1 and CDR2: LNHDA and SQIVND (reference sequence). This CDR3 spans 15 amino acids. The chain's CDR3 is CASRLAGANSYEQYF. The DNA for the CDR3 is TGTGCCAGTAGACTAGCGGGAGCCAACTCCTACGAGCAGTACTTC.

This clone was recorded a few times. The chain employs TRBV27 and TRBJ1-5; D is ambiguous. Germline CDR1 and CDR2: MNHEY and SMNVEV (reference sequence). The CDR3 is 14 residues long. The V gene lost 5 bases and the J gene lost 2 bases, with 10 bases spanning the gap. The CDR3 sequence: CASSPGRGNQPQHF. CDR3 in DNA: TGTGCCAGCAGTCCAGGTAGGGGCAATCAGCCCCAGCATTTT.

The rearrangement links TRBV6-1 to TRBJ2-1, with 8 positions matching TRBD1. This CDR3 spans 16 amino acids. V trimming: 3 bases; J trimming: 2 bases; junction bases outside the gene matches: 6. Germline CDR1 MNHNS, CDR2 SASEGT. The DNA of the CDR3 is TGTGCCAGCAGTGACCGGGACAGGAGGGCCTACAATGAGCAGTTCTTC. As protein: CASSDRDRRAYNEQFF.

The chain joins TRBV18 to TRBJ2-7, with D possibly matching TRBD1 (6 bases). This CDR3 contains 13 residues. Germline CDR1 KGHSH, CDR2 LQKENI. Trimming stripped 6 bases from V and 4 bases from J, with 13 bases between. The CDR3 sequence is CASSSGVGYEQYF. The CDR3 coding sequence is TGTGCCAGCTCGTCAGGGGTTGGGTACGAGCAGTACTTC.

The V and J genes are TRBV10-1 and TRBJ2-7; weak D call: TRBD2 (6 bases). This CDR3 region has 14 residues. Germline V gene data show CDR1 as WNHNN and CDR2 as SYGVQD (reference sequence). Between the trimmed V and J ends, which lost 2 bases and 0 bases, there was a span of 8 bases. The CDR3 sequence is CASSEVRGSYEQYF. CDR3 nucleotide sequence: TGCGCCAGCAGTGAGGTGCGGGGCTCCTACGAGCAGTACTTC.

V is TRBV4-1 and J is TRBJ1-5; 7 bases line up with TRBD1. The CDR3 has 16 residues. The germline V gene encodes CDR1 MGHRA and CDR2 YSYEKL. V dropped 1 base and J dropped 4; count of bases not matched to a gene: 7. The CDR3 nucleotides are TGCGCCAGCAGCCAAGGTTGGGGACAGTTTAATCAGCCCCAGCATTTT. It yields the protein CASSQGWGQFNQPQHF.

The rearrangement uses TRBV2 and TRBJ2-1; 12 bases fit TRBD2. Germline V gene sequence: CDR1 SNHLY, CDR2 FYNNEI. This CDR3 spans 17 amino acids. The trim removed 2 bases at V and 5 bases at J, leaving 7 bases unmatched. The CDR3 loop reads CASSERLAGANDNEQFF. CDR3 sequence (DNA): TGTGCCAGCAGTGAACGACTAGCGGGAGCCAACGACAATGAGCAGTTCTTC. The whole variable domain, remainder taken from reference TRBV2 and TRBJ2-1, is EPEVTQTPSHQVTQMGQEVILRCVPISNHLYFYWYRQILGQKVEFLVSFYNNEISEKSEIFDDQFSVERPDGSNFTLKIRSTKLEDSAMYFCASSERLAGANDNEQFFGPGTRLTVL.

The rearrangement joins TRBV30 to TRBJ2-1; 13 positions match TRBD2. Germline V gene sequence: CDR1 GTSNPN, CDR2 SVGIG (reference sequence). This CDR3 spans 17 amino acids. V was pared by 0 bases and J by 8 bases, with 10 bases of the junction left unmatched. Here the CDR3 reads CAWSVRRTSGGGDEQFF. In nucleotides, the CDR3 is TGTGCCTGGAGTGTACGGCGGACTAGCGGGGGCGGGGATGAGCAGTTCTTC.

The V and J genes are TRBV13 and TRBJ1-3; no clear D. The CDR3 covers 15 residues. Trimming took off 5 bases at V and 0 bases at J, with 11 bases between the two ends. Germline assignment: CDR1 PRHDT and CDR2 FYEKMQ (reference sequence). Written as DNA, the CDR3 is TGTGCCAGCAGCCAAGGTGTGATCTCTGGAAACACCATATATTTT. It specifies CASSQGVISGNTIYF.

CDR3 DNA sequence: TGTGCCAGCTCACCACAACCCCCCCGGGGTAATCAGCCCCAGCATTTT. Translation gives CASSPQPPRGNQPQHF. The chain recombines TRBV18 with TRBJ1-5; no firm D call. Germline V CDR1 and CDR2: KGHSH, LQKENI. CDR3 size: 16 residues. Trimming stripped 1 base from V and 4 bases from J, with 14 bases between.

In this sample, this clone turned up once. V usage is TRBV5-4 and J usage is TRBJ2-1; D perhaps matches TRBD2 (5 bases). The germline CDR1 and CDR2 sequences are SGHNT and YYREEE (reference sequence). CDR3 length: 15 amino acids. Trimming removed 0 bases from V and 10 bases from J, with 17 bases in between. The DNA of the CDR3 is TGTGCCAGCAGCTTGGAGGGAGATGGCCACCGGGAGCAGTTCTTC. It translates to CASSLEGDGHREQFF.

The rearrangement links TRBV30 to TRBJ2-4; D unresolved. This CDR3 contains 15 residues. V was trimmed by 3 bases and J by 0 bases, leaving 12 bases between them. Germline V gene lookup returns CDR1 GTSNPN and CDR2 SVGIG (reference sequence). This CDR3 reads CAWSFSALAKNIQYF. The CDR3 bases are TGTGCCTGGAGCTTTTCAGCGCTAGCCAAAAACATTCAGTACTTC. Complete variable domain (other parts from reference TRBV30 and TRBJ2-4): SQTIHQWPATLVQPVGSPLSLECTVEGTSNPNLYWYRQAAGRGLQLLFYSVGIGQISSEVPQNLSASRPQDRQFILSSKKLLLSDSGFYLCAWSFSALAKNIQYFGAGTRLSVL.

In this sample, this clone turned up once. The V gene is TRBV11-2, the J gene TRBJ2-7; TRBD2 agrees at 8 bases. Germline CDR1 reads SGHAT; CDR2 reads FQNNGV. J was trimmed by 3 bases and V by 1 base; bases with no gene match: 11. The CDR3 covers 17 residues. This chain's CDR3 is CASSLAPLLRGDYEQYF. CDR3 coding DNA: TGTGCCAGCAGCTTAGCCCCTCTATTGCGGGGGGACTACGAGCAGTACTTC.

This clone was seen a handful of times. The rearrangement uses TRBV16 and TRBJ2-3; 10 bases line up with TRBD2. Trimming removed 5 bases from V and 4 bases from J; junction bases left unmatched: 6. This CDR3 region has 15 residues. Germline CDR1 reads KGHSY; CDR2 reads FQNENV. The DNA for the CDR3 is TGTGCCAGCAGCTCTTCAGCGGGAGGGGCAGATACGCAGTATTTT. Translating it yields CASSSSAGGADTQYF. The full variable domain, rest sourced from reference TRBV16 and TRBJ2-3, is GEEVAQTPKHLVRGEGQKAKLYCAPIKGHSYVFWYQQVLKNEFKFLISFQNENVFDETGMPKERFSAKCLPNSPCSLEIQATKLEDSAVYFCASSSSAGGADTQYFGPGTRLTVL.

The chain carries TRBV20-1 and TRBJ2-7; 8 bases map to TRBD1. V gave up 7 bases and J gave up 6 bases; unmatched junction bases: 5. Germline V gene sequence: CDR1 DFQATT, CDR2 SNEGSKA (reference sequence). There are 11 residues in the CDR3. This CDR3 reads CSVDRGREQYF. CDR3 in DNA: TGCAGTGTAGACAGGGGACGCGAGCAGTACTTC.

This clone was detected a few times. CDR3: CASSLPSVPGYTF. The CDR3 DNA reads as TGTGCCAGCAGCTTACCGTCGGTACCTGGCTACACCTTC. The V call is TRBV5-4, the J call TRBJ1-2; D call uncertain. Germline values: CDR1 SGHNT, CDR2 YYREEE (reference sequence). V was shortened by 2 bases and J by 7 bases, with 12 bases between the two germline ends. The CDR3 runs 13 residues.

The V gene is TRBV7-2, the J gene TRBJ2-7, with D tentatively TRBD1 (8 bases). The germline V gene encodes CDR1 SGHTA and CDR2 FQGNSA. This CDR3 region has 14 residues. Trimming cost V 6 bases and J 5 bases, with 17 bases left between them. The CDR3: CASRQGGSGHEQYF. The CDR3 DNA is TGTGCCAGCAGACAGGGGGGGAGTGGCCACGAGCAGTACTTC.

The chain joins TRBV7-9 to TRBJ2-7; 7 bases match TRBD2. CDR3 length: 14 amino acids. The germline CDR1 and CDR2 sequences are SEHNR and FQNEAQ (reference sequence). CDR3 DNA: TGTGCGATTCGGGGAGCGGGGCGAACCTACGAGCAGTACTTC. Its translation is CAIRGAGRTYEQYF.

The chain recombines TRBV7-2 with TRBJ2-3; 9 bases fit TRBD1. Germline CDR1 reads SGHTA; CDR2 reads FQGNSA. Trimming at V came to 5 bases and at J to 6 bases, leaving 9 bases not matched to a gene. The CDR3 length is 15 residues. CDR3 residues: CASSAMGQGTDTQYF. CDR3 nucleotide sequence: TGTGCCAGCAGCGCGATGGGACAGGGAACGGATACGCAGTATTTT.